This T cell receptor beta chain was retrieved from a study of Graves' ophthalmopathy and Graves' hyperthyroidism. Study details: Calling hyperthyroidism stable required that no ophthalmopathy show up within 18 months of follow-up. Study results and limitations: Researchers report that a 13-signature model separated ophthalmopathy from stable hyperthyroidism, posting around 86% sensitivity and about 82% specificity. Blood was where most expanded thyroid clonotypes above 0.001 frequency also turned up.

Germline V CDR1 and CDR2: SGDLS, YYNGEE. Trimming pared 1 base from V and 2 bases from J, leaving 15 bases between. The CDR3 length is 16 residues. This clonotype was seen a few times. The antigen remains undetermined. The authors amplified TCR beta CDR3 regions, and they did so from RNA transcripts for repertoire sequencing. The authors performed first-round RT-PCR with HTBI primers and then a second-round multiplex PCR. TCRdb independently ran MiXCR on the multiplex PCR reads; one entry per CDR3 protein. The data contain a few hundred thousand distinct CDR3 sequences, 35% to 40% of them singletons. The receptor comes from an adult man with Graves' hyperthyroidism. Sequencing was performed on peripheral blood or thyroid tissue (not recorded which). The chain combines TRBV9 with TRBJ2-5; D possibly corresponds to TRBD2 (5 bases). CDR3 DNA: TGTGCCAGCAGCGTATTACCGCAGGACTTGCAAGAGACCCAGTACTTC. Protein product: CASSVLPQDLQETQYF.